This TCR beta chain was captured in a study of blood T cell repertoires in COVID-19. Per the authors' pipeline: The authors estimated nucleated cell counts from reference gene primer amplification. Measured with immunoSEQ multiplex PCR; TCRdb has only the in-frame clones, and not every one. That table is the source of V, J and clone size, and D and trimming were worked out from the DNA. The table shows about 150,000 clones, with around four fifths occurring only once. Germline values: CDR1 MNHEY, CDR2 SVGAGI. This CDR3 has 11 residues. The V gene lost 4 bases and the J gene lost 5 bases, with 2 bases spanning the gap.

The chain links TRBV6-5 to TRBJ2-2; no clear D. This TCR was sampled from a woman aged 80 or older with acute or convalescent COVID-19. Sample: peripheral blood. The CDR3 loop is CASSSTGELFF. CDR3 in DNA: TGTGCCAGCAGTTCAACCGGGGAGCTGTTTTTT.